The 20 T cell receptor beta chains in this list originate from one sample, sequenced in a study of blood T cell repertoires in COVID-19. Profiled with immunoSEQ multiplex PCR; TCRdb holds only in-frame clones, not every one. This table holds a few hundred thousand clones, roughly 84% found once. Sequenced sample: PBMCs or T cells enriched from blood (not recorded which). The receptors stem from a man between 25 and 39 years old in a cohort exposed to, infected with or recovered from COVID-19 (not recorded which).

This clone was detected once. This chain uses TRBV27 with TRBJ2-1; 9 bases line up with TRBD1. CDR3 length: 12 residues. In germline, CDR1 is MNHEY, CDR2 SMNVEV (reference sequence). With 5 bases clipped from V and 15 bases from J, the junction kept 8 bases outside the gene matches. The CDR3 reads CASSPPRGQGFF. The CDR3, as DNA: TGTGCCAGCAGTCCGCCCCGGGGACAGGGGTTCTTC.

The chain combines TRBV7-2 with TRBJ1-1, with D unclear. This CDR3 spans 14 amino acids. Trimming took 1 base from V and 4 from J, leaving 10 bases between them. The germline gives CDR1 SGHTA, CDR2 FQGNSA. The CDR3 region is CASSLDTSFTEAFF. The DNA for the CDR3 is TGTGCCAGCAGCTTAGATACGAGCTTCACTGAAGCTTTCTTT. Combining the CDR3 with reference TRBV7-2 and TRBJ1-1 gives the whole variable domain GAGVSQSPSNKVTEKGKDVELRCDPISGHTALYWYRQSLGQGLEFLIYFQGNSAPDKSGLPSDRFSAERTGGSVSTLTIQRTQQEDSAVYLCASSLDTSFTEAFFGQGTRLTVV.

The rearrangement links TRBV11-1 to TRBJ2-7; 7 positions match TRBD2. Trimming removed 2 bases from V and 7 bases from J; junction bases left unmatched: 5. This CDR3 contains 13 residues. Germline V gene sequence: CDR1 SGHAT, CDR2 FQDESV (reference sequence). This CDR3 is CASSLRLANEQYF. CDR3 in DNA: TGTGCCAGCAGCTTAAGACTAGCTAATGAGCAGTACTTC. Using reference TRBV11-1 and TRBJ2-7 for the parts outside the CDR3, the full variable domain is EAEVAQSPRYKITEKSQAVAFWCDPISGHATLYWYRQILGQGPELLVQFQDESVVDDSQLPKDRFSAERLKGVDSTLKIQPAELGDSAMYLCASSLRLANEQYFGPGTRLTVT.

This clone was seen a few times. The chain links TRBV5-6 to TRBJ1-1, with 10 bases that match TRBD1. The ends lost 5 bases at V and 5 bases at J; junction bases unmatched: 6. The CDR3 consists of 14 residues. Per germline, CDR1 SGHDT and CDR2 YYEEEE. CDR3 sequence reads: CASRSLDRGTEAFF. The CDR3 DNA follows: TGTGCCAGCAGAAGTTTGGACAGGGGGACTGAAGCTTTCTTT.

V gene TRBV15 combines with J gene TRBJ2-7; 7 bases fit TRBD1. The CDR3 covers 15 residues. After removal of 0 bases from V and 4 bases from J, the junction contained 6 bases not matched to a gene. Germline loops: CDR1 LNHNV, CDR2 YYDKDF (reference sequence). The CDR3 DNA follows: TGTGCCACCAGCAGAGATCTCGACAGGGCGTACGAGCAGTACTTC. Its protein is CATSRDLDRAYEQYF.

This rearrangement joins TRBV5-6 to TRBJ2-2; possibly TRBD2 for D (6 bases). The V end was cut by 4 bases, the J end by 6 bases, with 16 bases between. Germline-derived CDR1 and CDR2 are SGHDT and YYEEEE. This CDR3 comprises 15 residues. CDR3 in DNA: TGTGCCAGCAGCCCCGACGCGGGGATGGCCGGGGAGCTGTTTTTT. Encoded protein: CASSPDAGMAGELFF. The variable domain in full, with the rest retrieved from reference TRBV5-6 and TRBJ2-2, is DAGVTQSPTHLIKTRGQQVTLRCSPKSGHDTVSWYQQALGQGPQFIFQYYEEEERQRGNFPDRFSGHQFPNYSSELNVNALLLGDSALYLCASSPDAGMAGELFFGEGSRLTVL.

In DNA, the CDR3 is TGTGCCATCAGTGAGTCAGCCCAAAGGGGGCCCCAGTACTTC. It translates to CAISESAQRGPQYF. This chain joins TRBV10-3 and TRBJ2-5, with 7 positions matching TRBD1. Unmatched junction bases numbered 7, after V lost 0 bases and J lost 9 bases. The CDR3 spans 14 residues. The germline gives CDR1 ENHRY, CDR2 SYGVKD.

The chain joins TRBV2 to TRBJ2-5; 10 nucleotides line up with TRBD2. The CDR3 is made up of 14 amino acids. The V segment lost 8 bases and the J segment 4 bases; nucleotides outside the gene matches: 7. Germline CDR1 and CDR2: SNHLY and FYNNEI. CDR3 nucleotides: TGTGCCAGCCAGCGGGCTAGCGGGAGAGAGACCCAGTACTTC. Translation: CASQRASGRETQYF. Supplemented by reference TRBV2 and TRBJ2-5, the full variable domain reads EPEVTQTPSHQVTQMGQEVILRCVPISNHLYFYWYRQILGQKVEFLVSFYNNEISEKSEIFDDQFSVERPDGSNFTLKIRSTKLEDSAMYFCASQRASGRETQYFGPGTRLLVL.

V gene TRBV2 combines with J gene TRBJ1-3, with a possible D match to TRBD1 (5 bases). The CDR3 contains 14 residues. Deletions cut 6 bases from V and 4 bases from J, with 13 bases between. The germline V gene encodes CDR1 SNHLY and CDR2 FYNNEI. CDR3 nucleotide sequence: TGTGCCAGCAGGTCCGGAGGGGCAGGAAACACCATATATTTT. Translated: CASRSGGAGNTIYF.

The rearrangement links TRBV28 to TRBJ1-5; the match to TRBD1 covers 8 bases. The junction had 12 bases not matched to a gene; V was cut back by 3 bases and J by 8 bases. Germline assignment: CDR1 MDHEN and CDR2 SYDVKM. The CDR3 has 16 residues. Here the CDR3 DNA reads TGTGCCAGCAGTTTCTTTCGTTGGACAGGGCAGGAGCCCCAGCATTTT. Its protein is CASSFFRWTGQEPQHF.

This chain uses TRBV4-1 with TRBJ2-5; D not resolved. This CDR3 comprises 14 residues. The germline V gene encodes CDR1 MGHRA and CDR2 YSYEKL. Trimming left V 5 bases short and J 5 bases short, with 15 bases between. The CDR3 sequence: CASSSLVLTETQYF. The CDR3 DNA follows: TGCGCCAGCAGCTCCCTCGTGCTAACCGAGACCCAGTACTTC.

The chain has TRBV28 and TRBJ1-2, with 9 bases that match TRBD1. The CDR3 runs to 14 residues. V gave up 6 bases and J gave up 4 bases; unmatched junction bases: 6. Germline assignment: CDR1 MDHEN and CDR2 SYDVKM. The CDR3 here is CASSSWTGVYGYTF. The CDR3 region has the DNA TGTGCCAGCAGCTCCTGGACAGGGGTCTATGGCTACACCTTC.

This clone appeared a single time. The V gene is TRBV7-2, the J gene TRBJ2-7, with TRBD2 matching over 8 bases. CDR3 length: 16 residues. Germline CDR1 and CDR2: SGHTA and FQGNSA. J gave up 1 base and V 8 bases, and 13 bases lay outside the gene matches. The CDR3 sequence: CASSRSRGGVSYEQYF. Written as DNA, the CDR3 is TGTGCCAGCTCGAGGTCCCGGGGGGGGGTTTCCTACGAGCAGTACTTC.

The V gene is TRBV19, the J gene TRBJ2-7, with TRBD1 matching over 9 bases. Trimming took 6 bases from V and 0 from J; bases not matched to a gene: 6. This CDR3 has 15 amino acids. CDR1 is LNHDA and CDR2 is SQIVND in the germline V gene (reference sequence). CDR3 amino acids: CASSPGTGSSYEQYF. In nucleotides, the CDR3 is TGTGCCAGTAGCCCCGGGACAGGGTCCTCCTACGAGCAGTACTTC.

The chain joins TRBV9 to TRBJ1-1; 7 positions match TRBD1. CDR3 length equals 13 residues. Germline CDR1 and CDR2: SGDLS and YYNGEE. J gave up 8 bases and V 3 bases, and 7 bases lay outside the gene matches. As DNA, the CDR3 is TGTGCCAGCAGCGGGAAAGGGGGCGTCGAAGCTTTCTTT. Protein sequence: CASSGKGGVEAFF.

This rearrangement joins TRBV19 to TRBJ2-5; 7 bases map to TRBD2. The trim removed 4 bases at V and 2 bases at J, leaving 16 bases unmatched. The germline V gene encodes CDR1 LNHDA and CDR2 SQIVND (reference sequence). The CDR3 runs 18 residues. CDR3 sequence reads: CASSTYRPGGAAQETQYF. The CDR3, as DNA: TGTGCCAGTAGTACCTATCGCCCGGGGGGAGCTGCTCAAGAGACCCAGTACTTC.

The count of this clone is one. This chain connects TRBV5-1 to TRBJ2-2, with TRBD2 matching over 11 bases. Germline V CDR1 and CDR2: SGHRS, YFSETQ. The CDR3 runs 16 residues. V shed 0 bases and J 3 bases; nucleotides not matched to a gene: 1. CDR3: CASSLEGLADTGELFF. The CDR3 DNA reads TGCGCCAGCAGCTTGGAGGGACTAGCGGACACCGGGGAGCTGTTTTTT.

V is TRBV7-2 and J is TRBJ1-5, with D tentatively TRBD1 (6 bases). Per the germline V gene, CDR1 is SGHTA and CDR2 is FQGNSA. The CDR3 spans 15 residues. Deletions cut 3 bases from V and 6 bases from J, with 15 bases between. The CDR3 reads CASSFLSGAGQPQHF. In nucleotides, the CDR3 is TGTGCCAGCAGCTTCCTTTCAGGGGCTGGTCAGCCCCAGCATTTT.

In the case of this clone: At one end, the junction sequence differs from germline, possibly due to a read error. As DNA, the CDR3 is TGTGCTAGCAGCTTACTAGCGGGAGAGGAGGGTACGCAGTATTTT. This encodes CASSLLAGEEGTQYF. This chain links TRBV7-7 with TRBJ2-3; TRBD2 aligns across 11 bases. The CDR3 sequence is 15 residues long. Looked up from germline, CDR1 is SSHAT and CDR2 is FNYEAQ (reference sequence).

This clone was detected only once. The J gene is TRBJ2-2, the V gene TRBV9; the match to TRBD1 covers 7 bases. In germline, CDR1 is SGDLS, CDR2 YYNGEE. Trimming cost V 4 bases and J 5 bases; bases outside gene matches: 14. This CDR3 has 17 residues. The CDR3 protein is CASSILWTGGVTGELFF. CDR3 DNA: TGTGCCAGCAGCATCCTTTGGACAGGTGGTGTTACCGGGGAGCTGTTTTTT. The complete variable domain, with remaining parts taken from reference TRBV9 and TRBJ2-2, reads DSGVTQTPKHLITATGQRVTLRCSPRSGDLSVYWYQQSLDQGLQFLIQYYNGEERAKGNILERFSAQQFPDLHSELNLSSLELGDSALYFCASSILWTGGVTGELFFGEGSRLTVL.